The source of this T cell receptor (beta chain) is a study of esophageal squamous cell carcinoma under preoperative chemotherapy. Background on the study: Both tumor-infiltrating lymphocytes and peripheral blood T cells were profiled.

The ends were cut back, 2 bases at V and 4 bases at J, with 11 bases in the middle. Germline-derived CDR1 and CDR2 are MNHEY and SVGAGI. CDR3 length: 15 residues. Time point meaning: after preoperative PTX-NDP chemotherapy. Patients received paclitaxel-nedaplatin as preoperative chemotherapy before surgery. TCRdb reprocessed the PCR reads with MiXCR, giving one entry per CDR3 protein. This sample has around 9,000 distinct CDR3 sequences, with over 40% found just once. Study-wide points: Tumor-infiltrating lymphocytes showed no significant post-chemotherapy TCR diversity increase, unlike peripheral T cells. Post-treatment tumor-infiltrating lymphocytes appeared partly derived from peripheral T cells migrating into the tumor.

This clonotype occurred many times. Antigen unknown. The clonotype was recovered from a human donor with esophageal squamous cell carcinoma. The donor label of this sample is uncertain. The material was obtained from a patient given preoperative chemotherapy. The genes are TRBV6-5 and TRBJ2-2, with D tentatively TRBD2 (5 bases). This CDR3 reads CASSYRWTGTGELFF. CDR3 coding DNA: TGTGCCAGCAGTTACCGATGGACTGGCACCGGGGAGCTGTTTTTT.